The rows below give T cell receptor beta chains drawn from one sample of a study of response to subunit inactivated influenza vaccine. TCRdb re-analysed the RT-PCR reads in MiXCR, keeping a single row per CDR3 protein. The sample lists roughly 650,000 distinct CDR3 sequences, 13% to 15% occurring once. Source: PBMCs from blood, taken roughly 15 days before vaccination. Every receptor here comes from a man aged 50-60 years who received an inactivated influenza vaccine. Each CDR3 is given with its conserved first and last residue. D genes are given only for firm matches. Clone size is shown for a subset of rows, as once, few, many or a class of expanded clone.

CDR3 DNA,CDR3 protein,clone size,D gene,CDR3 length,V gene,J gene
TGTGCCAGCAGCACTAGCGGCCTACCTGTCTACGAGCAGTACTTC,CASSTSGLPVYEQYF,NA,TRBD2,15,TRBV7-2,TRBJ2-7
TGTGCCAGCAGCCAAGATTTAACAGGAGGGGAAAAACTGTTTTTT,CASSQDLTGGEKLFF,few,NA,15,TRBV4-2,TRBJ1-4
TGCAGTGTACTTACAGGTGGAGCTAACTATGGCTACACCTTC,CSVLTGGANYGYTF,few,NA,14,TRBV20-1,TRBJ1-2
TGCGCCAGCAGCTTGGGCGGGAACCAAGGGAGTACTGAAGCTTTCTTT,CASSLGGNQGSTEAFF,few,NA,16,TRBV5-1,TRBJ1-1
TGTGCCAGCAGTGACGGACTCATCACTGAAGCTTTCTTT,CASSDGLITEAFF,NA,NA,13,TRBV6-1,TRBJ1-1
TGTGCCAGCAGCCTAAGGGCTAGCGCGAGCACAGATACGCAGTATTTT,CASSLRASASTDTQYF,few,NA,16,TRBV7-3,TRBJ2-3
TGTGCCAGCAGCCCGACAGGGATAAGAAACACCATATATTTT,CASSPTGIRNTIYF,NA,TRBD1,14,TRBV4-2,TRBJ1-3
TGTGCCAGCAGAACTACAGCTAGCTCCTACAATGAGCAGTTCTTC,CASRTTASSYNEQFF,few,NA,15,TRBV7-2,TRBJ2-1
TGTGCCAGCAGTGGACAGGGACGGGGTGGCAAAGAGCAGTTCTTC,CASSGQGRGGKEQFF,once,TRBD1,15,TRBV6-1,TRBJ2-1
TGTGCCAGCAGCATTACCGGGACAGGGAAGGCTAACTATGGCTACACCTTC,CASSITGTGKANYGYTF,few,TRBD1,17,TRBV7-9,TRBJ1-2
TGCGCCAGCAGCTTGGAGGGGGCGCGGTACGAGCAGTACTTC,CASSLEGARYEQYF,NA,TRBD1,14,TRBV5-1,TRBJ2-7
TGTGCCAGCAGCTCAGGGATACCTCTACCCCCCTACAATGAGCAGTTCTTC,CASSSGIPLPPYNEQFF,few,NA,17,TRBV11-2,TRBJ2-1
TGCAGTGCTAGAGATCTCTCGGGGGTGGGGACCCAGTACTTC,CSARDLSGVGTQYF,NA,NA,14,TRBV20-1,TRBJ2-5
TGTGCCAGCAGTTATCGGATAGCAAACTATGGCTACACCTTC,CASSYRIANYGYTF,NA,NA,14,TRBV6-2/TRBV6-3,TRBJ1-2
TGTGCCAGCAGTCTAACCTTTGGCCCGGGGGTCCACGAGCAGTACTTC,CASSLTFGPGVHEQYF,NA,NA,16,TRBV28,TRBJ2-7
TGCGCCAGCAGCCCCATGGGGATCAACACCGGGGAGCTGTTTTTT,CASSPMGINTGELFF,few,NA,15,TRBV5-1,TRBJ2-2
TGTGCCAGCAGTGATACGGACAGGGGAAACACTGAAGCTTTCTTT,CASSDTDRGNTEAFF,few,TRBD1,15,TRBV12-3/TRBV12-4,TRBJ1-1
TGTGCCAGCAGCACCCGACAGGGGGCAGGTACCAATGAGCAGTTCTTC,CASSTRQGAGTNEQFF,few,TRBD1,16,TRBV7-3,TRBJ2-1
TGTGCCAGCAGCTTAGTTGGGCTAGCGGGAACCACAGATACGCAGTATTTT,CASSLVGLAGTTDTQYF,NA,TRBD2,17,TRBV7-2,TRBJ2-3
TGTGCCAGCAGTTTTAGCCGTCTAAACTATGGCTACACCTTC,CASSFSRLNYGYTF,NA,NA,14,TRBV28,TRBJ1-2
TGTGCCAGCAGCGTTTCCCCGGGGGCGACCGGGGAGCTGTTTTTT,CASSVSPGATGELFF,many,NA,15,TRBV9,TRBJ2-2
TGCGCCAGCAGCCAAGATGGGGCAGGGCGGGATGAAAAACTGTTTTTT,CASSQDGAGRDEKLFF,few,NA,16,TRBV4-3,TRBJ1-4
TGCAGTGCTGAGGTGGCAGGGGGTCCCGACGAGCAGTACTTC,CSAEVAGGPDEQYF,few,TRBD1,14,TRBV20-1,TRBJ2-7
TGCAGTGCTAGAGATCCGCTAGCGACGGAGACCCAGTACTTC,CSARDPLATETQYF,NA,NA,14,TRBV20-1,TRBJ2-5
TGTGCCAGCAGCTTAGTACTTACCGGGAGGGCCCGAGAGACCCAGTACTTC,CASSLVLTGRARETQYF,NA,TRBD2,17,TRBV5-5,TRBJ2-5
TGTGCCAGCAGTTTCCCAGAAAACTATGGCTACACCTTC,CASSFPENYGYTF,NA,NA,13,TRBV28,TRBJ1-2
TGTGCCAGCAGTGACCTAGCGGGGGGGAGCGGGGAACTGTTTTTT,CASSDLAGGSGELFF,few,TRBD2,15,TRBV7-2,TRBJ2-2
TGTGCCAGCAGTTACTACTACGGGACTACCCAAGAGACCCAGTACTTC,CASSYYYGTTQETQYF,NA,TRBD2,16,TRBV6-5,TRBJ2-5
TGTGCCAGCACCCCCCGGGGGAAAGAGACCCAGTACTTC,CASTPRGKETQYF,few,NA,13,TRBV7-2,TRBJ2-5
TGCGCCAGCAGCCGGGCGGCGGCGAGTGGGGATACGCAGTATTTT,CASSRAAASGDTQYF,few,NA,15,TRBV5-1,TRBJ2-3
TGCGCCAGCAGCCAAGGCCAGGTTAGTCCCCAGCATTTT,CASSQGQVSPQHF,many,NA,13,TRBV4-3,TRBJ1-5
TGTGCCAGTAGTACTAGCGGGAGGGCCTCTTTCGAGCAGTACTTC,CASSTSGRASFEQYF,NA,TRBD2,15,TRBV19,TRBJ2-7
TGTGCCAGCAGCTTAGTCGGTGGGCAAAGCACTGAAGCTTTCTTT,CASSLVGGQSTEAFF,NA,NA,15,TRBV7-8,TRBJ1-1
TGTGCCAGCAGGAGGGCCTTTAGCTCCTACGAGCAGTACTTC,CASRRAFSSYEQYF,NA,NA,14,TRBV28,TRBJ2-7
TGCAGTGCTACTTACCCAGATACGCAGTATTTT,CSATYPDTQYF,few,NA,11,TRBV20-1,TRBJ2-3
TGTGCCAGCAGTCTCAGGGGGGTCGATACGCAGTATTTT,CASSLRGVDTQYF,NA,NA,13,TRBV2,TRBJ2-3
TGTGCCAGCAGCGAAGGGGCAGCCTTTAATGAAAAACTGTTTTTT,CASSEGAAFNEKLFF,NA,NA,15,TRBV6-1,TRBJ1-4
TGTGCCAGCAAACCTGCCGGGACTAGCGGCGGGGAGCTGTTTTTT,CASKPAGTSGGELFF,few,TRBD2,15,TRBV6-1,TRBJ2-2
TGCGCCAGCAGCTCCGGGACTAGCGGGGATACGCAGTATTTT,CASSSGTSGDTQYF,few,TRBD2,14,TRBV5-1,TRBJ2-3
TGCAGCGTTGAAGGGATTGCGGGAGGTTTCCCCTACAATGAGCAGTTCTTC,CSVEGIAGGFPYNEQFF,few,TRBD2,17,TRBV29-1,TRBJ2-1
TGCGCCAGCAGCCAAGGCCCTTCTGGGGCCAACGTCCTGACTTTC,CASSQGPSGANVLTF,many,NA,15,TRBV4-3,TRBJ2-6
TGTGCCAGCAGCTTGCTGGGGGGTACCAAAAACATTCAGTACTTC,CASSLLGGTKNIQYF,many,NA,15,TRBV7-9,TRBJ2-4
TGTGCCAGCAGCAAGGGGCCCAGGGGTAAAGATGAGACCCAGTACTTC,CASSKGPRGKDETQYF,few,NA,16,TRBV28,TRBJ2-5
TGTGCCAGCAGTTTAGGGACAGGGTGGAGAACTGAAGCTTTCTTT,CASSLGTGWRTEAFF,few,TRBD1,15,TRBV12-3/TRBV12-4,TRBJ1-1
TGTGCCAGCAGCTCGGGGACTAAGGGGTTCTTC,CASSSGTKGFF,NA,TRBD2,11,TRBV11-2,TRBJ2-1
TGTGCCAGCAGCCGAGGCAGCGATCTTAATGAAAAACTGTTTTTT,CASSRGSDLNEKLFF,NA,NA,15,TRBV7-2,TRBJ1-4
TGCAGTGCTAGTACGGGTTCCTACGAGCAGTACTTC,CSASTGSYEQYF,NA,NA,12,TRBV20-1,TRBJ2-7
TGCAGTGCCGGAGGACAGTTCCAAGAGACCCAGTACTTC,CSAGGQFQETQYF,NA,NA,13,TRBV20-1,TRBJ2-5
TGCGCCAGCAGCCAGGAATGGGACAGCATTTTAGCCAAAAACATTCAGTACTTC,CASSQEWDSILAKNIQYF,NA,TRBD1,18,TRBV4-3,TRBJ2-4
TGTGCCAGCAGTTCTAGGGGGAGCACAGATACGCAGTATTTT,CASSSRGSTDTQYF,many,NA,14,TRBV6-5,TRBJ2-3
TGCAGTGCTAGGGCGGACACCGGGCGGGTGCAAGAGACCCAGTACTTC,CSARADTGRVQETQYF,few,NA,16,TRBV20-1,TRBJ2-5
TGCGCCAGCAGCTTGTCTCAGACCTCTGGGGAGCAGTACTTC,CASSLSQTSGEQYF,NA,NA,14,TRBV5-1,TRBJ2-7
TGTGCCACCGAAGGTTCCTACAATGAGCAGTTCTTC,CATEGSYNEQFF,many,NA,12,TRBV28,TRBJ2-1
TGTGCCAGCAGGGGGACAGGGGTGTTAGAGGATGCTTTCTTT,CASRGTGVLEDAFF,NA,TRBD1,14,TRBV12-3/TRBV12-4,TRBJ1-1
TGTGCCAGCAGCTCCCAGGTCTACTCTGGAAACACCATATATTTT,CASSSQVYSGNTIYF,NA,NA,15,TRBV7-9,TRBJ1-3
TGTGCCAGCAGACGCAGCCGGGACTTTCTCGGCGAGCAGTACTTC,CASRRSRDFLGEQYF,few,NA,15,TRBV16,TRBJ2-7